This passage covers 2 T cell receptor beta chains from one sample sequenced in a study of shared clonotypes between healthy human individuals (dated by TCRdb to about 2020). Library creation used the immunoSEQ multiplex PCR assay. TCRdb stores this immuneACCESS table with in-frame sequences only. Part of the clones is absent; in the studies checked, under half of the shortfall reflects unresolved V genes, and no reason is known for the rest. Here the sample has 2 million to 2.5 million clones; 85% to 95% occur a single time. The top ten clones comprise approximately 0.41% of the sample. Material for sequencing was naive CD4+ T cells from PBMCs. What this sample's cell subset or site label stands for: CD45RA+ positively selected. The source of these receptors is a man aged 18 to 30 in good health. Some clones in this sample may be carry-over from other donors' samples.

This sequence joins TRBV6-6 and TRBJ2-7, with 7 bases matching TRBD1. This CDR3 spans 15 amino acids. V lost 6 bases, J lost 2 bases, and 10 bases stayed unmatched. Germline values: CDR1 MNHNY, CDR2 SVGAGI (reference sequence). The CDR3 DNA sequence: TGTGCCAGCAGCACCGACAGGGATACACCCTACGAGCAGTACTTC. Its protein is CASSTDRDTPYEQYF.

The chain uses TRBV27 and TRBJ1-5, with D tentatively TRBD1 (6 bases). CDR3 length: 16 amino acids. CDR1 is MNHEY, CDR2 SMNVEV, per germline (reference sequence). Trimming removed 3 bases at V and 0 bases at J, with 12 bases between. CDR3 DNA sequence: TGTGCCAGCAGTTTTCCGGGACACCTTAGCAATCAGCCCCAGCATTTT. Residues: CASSFPGHLSNQPQHF.